The rows below give T cell receptor beta chains drawn from one sample of a study of blood T cell repertoires in COVID-19. Repertoires were generated with immunoSEQ multiplex PCR, while TCRdb's copy carries only in-frame clones and drops some. The sample consists of 95,000 to 100,000 clones, approximately 92% of them appearing once. The sample was peripheral blood. These receptor sequences come from a man aged 45-65 years with active COVID-19. Each CDR3 is given with its conserved first and last residue. D genes are given only for firm matches. Expanded clones are given a class, and other clones once, few, many or no size at all.

abundance: -; v_gene: TRBV23-1; j_gene: TRBJ1-2; len: 12; d_gene: TRBD1; CDR3aa: CARQGAVYGYTF; CDR3nt: TGCGCCAGACAGGGGGCAGTCTATGGCTACACCTTC
abundance: -; v_gene: TRBV29-1; j_gene: TRBJ1-1; len: 12; d_gene: -; CDR3aa: CSVERMNTEAFF; CDR3nt: TGCAGCGTTGAGAGGATGAACACTGAAGCTTTCTTT
abundance: -; v_gene: TRBV6-2/TRBV6-3; j_gene: TRBJ2-5; len: 15; d_gene: TRBD1; CDR3aa: CASSTRTGGGETQYF; CDR3nt: TGTGCCAGCAGTACTCGGACAGGGGGTGGAGAGACCCAGTACTTC
abundance: -; v_gene: TRBV11-2; j_gene: TRBJ2-7; len: 16; d_gene: TRBD2; CDR3aa: CASSLGVGGSSYEQYF; CDR3nt: TGTGCCAGCAGCTTAGGCGTGGGAGGGAGCTCCTACGAGCAGTACTTC
abundance: -; v_gene: TRBV6-5; j_gene: TRBJ1-2; len: 13; d_gene: -; CDR3aa: CASSRSPFGGYTF; CDR3nt: TGTGCCAGCAGCCGGAGTCCCTTTGGAGGCTACACCTTC
abundance: once; v_gene: TRBV28; j_gene: TRBJ2-7; len: 18; d_gene: -; CDR3aa: CASSLMLEGNYATYEQYF; CDR3nt: TGTGCCAGCAGTTTAATGTTGGAGGGAAACTACGCAACCTACGAGCAGTACTTC
abundance: -; v_gene: TRBV2; j_gene: TRBJ2-5; len: 17; d_gene: -; CDR3aa: CASSLLRGAGIGETQYF; CDR3nt: TGTGCCAGCAGCCTCTTGAGAGGGGCGGGAATTGGGGAGACCCAGTACTTC
abundance: -; v_gene: TRBV5-1; j_gene: TRBJ2-1; len: 16; d_gene: TRBD1; CDR3aa: CASSPSEQGPYNEQFF; CDR3nt: TGCGCCAGCAGCCCATCCGAACAGGGGCCATACAATGAGCAGTTCTTC
abundance: -; v_gene: TRBV28; j_gene: TRBJ2-7; len: 16; d_gene: TRBD2; CDR3aa: CASSFSLAGLSYEQYF; CDR3nt: TGTGCCAGCAGTTTCTCTCTAGCGGGCCTATCCTACGAGCAGTACTTC
abundance: -; v_gene: TRBV3-1/TRBV3-2; j_gene: TRBJ1-1; len: 12; d_gene: -; CDR3aa: CASSFRNTEAFF; CDR3nt: TGTGCCAGCAGCTTTAGGAACACTGAAGCTTTCTTT
abundance: few; v_gene: TRBV9; j_gene: TRBJ1-2; len: 14; d_gene: -; CDR3aa: CASSVAGSTGGYTF; CDR3nt: TGTGCCAGCAGCGTAGCCGGGTCGACGGGAGGCTACACCTTC
abundance: -; v_gene: TRBV10-1; j_gene: TRBJ1-1; len: 13; d_gene: TRBD1; CDR3aa: CASTRDRNTEAFF; CDR3nt: TGCGCCAGCACCAGGGACAGGAACACTGAAGCTTTCTTT
abundance: -; v_gene: TRBV9; j_gene: TRBJ1-3; len: 20; d_gene: -; CDR3aa: CASSDPSGLKIQESGNTIYF; CDR3nt: TGTGCCAGCAGCGACCCCTCGGGTCTCAAAATACAGGAGTCTGGAAACACCATATATTTT
abundance: -; v_gene: TRBV6-5; j_gene: TRBJ2-7; len: 13; d_gene: -; CDR3aa: CASSLTKRNEQYF; CDR3nt: TGTGCCAGCAGCCTGACTAAAAGAAACGAGCAGTACTTC
abundance: -; v_gene: TRBV28; j_gene: TRBJ2-7; len: 16; d_gene: TRBD1; CDR3aa: CASSLPYRGRGDEQYF; CDR3nt: TGTGCCAGCAGTTTACCATACAGGGGGCGTGGGGACGAGCAGTACTTC
abundance: -; v_gene: TRBV27; j_gene: TRBJ2-1; len: 16; d_gene: TRBD2; CDR3aa: CASSFDMTSGYNEQFF; CDR3nt: TGTGCCAGCAGTTTTGATATGACTAGCGGGTACAATGAGCAGTTCTTC
abundance: once; v_gene: TRBV19; j_gene: TRBJ1-5; len: 17; d_gene: -; CDR3aa: CASSIGTGRMSNQPQHF; CDR3nt: TGTGCCAGTAGTATTGGCACAGGGCGAATGAGCAATCAGCCCCAGCATTTT
abundance: -; v_gene: TRBV5-4; j_gene: TRBJ2-7; len: 13; d_gene: -; CDR3aa: CASSRNGDYEQYF; CDR3nt: TGTGCCAGCAGCAGAAACGGGGATTACGAGCAGTACTTC
abundance: once; v_gene: TRBV30; j_gene: TRBJ1-1; len: 13; d_gene: TRBD1; CDR3aa: CAWSGTANTEAFF; CDR3nt: TGTGCCTGGTCCGGGACAGCGAACACTGAAGCTTTCTTT
abundance: -; v_gene: TRBV12-3/TRBV12-4; j_gene: TRBJ1-1; len: 13; d_gene: TRBD1; CDR3aa: CASSPDRATEAFF; CDR3nt: TGTGCCAGCAGTCCCGACAGGGCCACTGAAGCTTTCTTT
abundance: -; v_gene: TRBV2; j_gene: TRBJ2-7; len: 13; d_gene: -; CDR3aa: CASSEVGASEQYF; CDR3nt: TGTGCCAGCAGTGAAGTTGGGGCCAGCGAGCAGTACTTC
abundance: -; v_gene: TRBV12-3/TRBV12-4; j_gene: TRBJ1-5; len: 13; d_gene: TRBD1; CDR3aa: CASSDTGDQPQHF; CDR3nt: TGTGCCAGCAGCGATACAGGGGACCAGCCCCAGCATTTT
abundance: -; v_gene: TRBV5-1; j_gene: TRBJ2-5; len: 15; d_gene: TRBD1; CDR3aa: CASSAGQGFIETQYF; CDR3nt: TGCGCCAGCAGCGCGGGACAGGGGTTCATCGAGACCCAGTACTTC
abundance: -; v_gene: TRBV28; j_gene: TRBJ1-1; len: 18; d_gene: TRBD1; CDR3aa: CASSPRPDRGLKNTEAFF; CDR3nt: TGTGCCAGCAGTCCCCGTCCGGACAGGGGGCTTAAGAACACTGAAGCTTTCTTT
abundance: -; v_gene: TRBV19; j_gene: TRBJ2-1; len: 15; d_gene: TRBD2; CDR3aa: CASSTSGSSYNEQFF; CDR3nt: TGTGCCAGTAGTACAAGCGGGAGCTCCTACAATGAGCAGTTCTTC
abundance: -; v_gene: TRBV18; j_gene: TRBJ2-2; len: 14; d_gene: -; CDR3aa: CASTETSPTGELFF; CDR3nt: TGTGCCAGCACAGAAACTAGCCCCACCGGGGAGCTGTTTTTT
abundance: -; v_gene: TRBV9; j_gene: TRBJ2-1; len: 15; d_gene: TRBD1; CDR3aa: CASSVGDSSYNEQFF; CDR3nt: TGTGCCAGCAGCGTAGGGGACAGCTCCTACAATGAGCAGTTCTTC
abundance: -; v_gene: TRBV2; j_gene: TRBJ1-2; len: 15; d_gene: -; CDR3aa: CASSEGLWTDYGYTF; CDR3nt: TGTGCCAGCAGTGAGGGGCTATGGACAGACTATGGCTACACCTTC
abundance: -; v_gene: TRBV5-1; j_gene: TRBJ2-3; len: 14; d_gene: -; CDR3aa: CASSLEWSTDTQYF; CDR3nt: TGCGCCAGCAGCTTGGAATGGAGTACAGATACGCAGTATTTT
abundance: -; v_gene: TRBV7-9; j_gene: TRBJ2-2; len: 14; d_gene: -; CDR3aa: CAGSGTKNTGELFF; CDR3nt: TGTGCCGGTTCCGGGACAAAAAACACCGGGGAGCTGTTTTTT
abundance: -; v_gene: TRBV3-1/TRBV3-2; j_gene: TRBJ2-2; len: 15; d_gene: -; CDR3aa: CASSQGRLGTGELFF; CDR3nt: TGTGCCAGCAGCCAGGGGCGGCTGGGCACCGGGGAGCTGTTTTTT
abundance: many; v_gene: TRBV28; j_gene: TRBJ2-7; len: 13; d_gene: -; CDR3aa: CASGPRRGYEQYF; CDR3nt: TGTGCCAGCGGCCCTCGTAGGGGGTACGAGCAGTACTTC
abundance: -; v_gene: TRBV7-9; j_gene: TRBJ2-6; len: 12; d_gene: -; CDR3aa: CASSRGANVLTF; CDR3nt: TGTGCCAGCAGCCGGGGGGCCAACGTCCTGACTTTC
abundance: -; v_gene: TRBV18; j_gene: TRBJ1-4; len: 15; d_gene: -; CDR3aa: CASAGPGEGSEKLFF; CDR3nt: TGTGCCAGCGCGGGACCGGGGGAGGGAAGTGAAAAACTGTTTTTT
abundance: -; v_gene: TRBV28; j_gene: TRBJ1-2; len: 13; d_gene: -; CDR3aa: CASTPRTDSGYTF; CDR3nt: TGTGCCAGCACCCCTAGGACAGATTCTGGCTACACCTTC
abundance: -; v_gene: TRBV28; j_gene: TRBJ2-7; len: 12; d_gene: TRBD2; CDR3aa: CASTAGEVEQYF; CDR3nt: TGTGCCAGCACTGCGGGAGAGGTCGAGCAGTACTTC
abundance: -; v_gene: TRBV7-2; j_gene: TRBJ1-6; len: 14; d_gene: -; CDR3aa: CASRTPRGSSPLHF; CDR3nt: TGTGCCTCCCGGACTCCCAGAGGGAGTTCACCCCTCCACTTT
abundance: -; v_gene: TRBV5-1; j_gene: TRBJ2-5; len: 14; d_gene: TRBD1; CDR3aa: CASSLGQGEETQYF; CDR3nt: TGCGCCAGCAGCTTGGGACAGGGAGAAGAGACCCAGTACTTC
abundance: -; v_gene: TRBV6-1; j_gene: TRBJ2-3; len: 17; d_gene: TRBD2; CDR3aa: CASSEQGLAGSRDTQYF; CDR3nt: TGTGCCAGCAGTGAACAGGGACTAGCGGGATCCCGAGATACGCAGTATTTT
abundance: -; v_gene: TRBV19; j_gene: TRBJ1-5; len: 14; d_gene: TRBD1; CDR3aa: CASSIDRGRKPQHF; CDR3nt: TGTGCCAGTAGTATCGACAGGGGGCGGAAGCCCCAGCATTTT
abundance: once; v_gene: TRBV6-5; j_gene: TRBJ1-6; len: 14; d_gene: -; CDR3aa: CASTPRGEGSPLHF; CDR3nt: TGTGCCAGCACCCCGCGGGGAGAAGGTTCACCCCTCCACTTT
abundance: -; v_gene: TRBV12-2; j_gene: TRBJ2-1; len: 17; d_gene: -; CDR3aa: CASRLGQTSGSGNEQFF; CDR3nt: TGTGCAAGTCGCTTAGGCCAGACTAGCGGGAGTGGTAATGAGCAGTTCTTC
abundance: -; v_gene: TRBV28; j_gene: TRBJ1-6; len: 15; d_gene: TRBD1; CDR3aa: CASSMGQGMNSPLHF; CDR3nt: TGTGCCAGCAGTATGGGACAGGGGATGAATTCACCCCTCCACTTT
abundance: -; v_gene: TRBV7-2; j_gene: TRBJ2-1; len: 17; d_gene: TRBD2; CDR3aa: CASSPRVAGVSYNEQFF; CDR3nt: TGTGCCAGCAGCCCCCGGGTAGCGGGCGTCTCCTACAATGAGCAGTTCTTC
abundance: -; v_gene: TRBV7-7; j_gene: TRBJ2-5; len: 17; d_gene: -; CDR3aa: CASSSPVGAGLQETQYF; CDR3nt: TGTGCTAGCAGCTCCCCGGTCGGTGCGGGACTTCAAGAGACCCAGTACTTC
abundance: -; v_gene: TRBV5-4; j_gene: TRBJ2-1; len: 15; d_gene: TRBD2; CDR3aa: CASSLREGPHNEQFF; CDR3nt: TGTGCCAGCAGCTTGCGGGAGGGCCCCCACAATGAGCAGTTCTTC
abundance: -; v_gene: TRBV10-3; j_gene: TRBJ2-7; len: 15; d_gene: -; CDR3aa: CAINLSGNLSYEQYF; CDR3nt: TGTGCCATCAATCTCTCCGGTAACCTCTCCTACGAGCAGTACTTC
abundance: -; v_gene: TRBV6-5; j_gene: TRBJ1-4; len: 15; d_gene: TRBD1; CDR3aa: CASSPATGGYEKLFF; CDR3nt: TGTGCCAGCAGTCCCGCAACAGGGGGCTATGAAAAACTGTTTTTT
abundance: once; v_gene: TRBV5-1; j_gene: TRBJ2-5; len: 14; d_gene: -; CDR3aa: CASSLGAGAETQYF; CDR3nt: TGCGCCAGCAGCTTGGGGGCGGGGGCAGAGACCCAGTACTTC
abundance: -; v_gene: TRBV28; j_gene: TRBJ2-5; len: 15; d_gene: -; CDR3aa: CASQFGGAVQETQYF; CDR3nt: TGTGCCAGCCAATTTGGTGGGGCTGTCCAAGAGACCCAGTACTTC
abundance: -; v_gene: TRBV5-4; j_gene: TRBJ2-1; len: 15; d_gene: TRBD2; CDR3aa: CASSLGGRAWDEQFF; CDR3nt: TGTGCCAGCAGCTTGGGCGGGAGGGCCTGGGATGAGCAGTTCTTC